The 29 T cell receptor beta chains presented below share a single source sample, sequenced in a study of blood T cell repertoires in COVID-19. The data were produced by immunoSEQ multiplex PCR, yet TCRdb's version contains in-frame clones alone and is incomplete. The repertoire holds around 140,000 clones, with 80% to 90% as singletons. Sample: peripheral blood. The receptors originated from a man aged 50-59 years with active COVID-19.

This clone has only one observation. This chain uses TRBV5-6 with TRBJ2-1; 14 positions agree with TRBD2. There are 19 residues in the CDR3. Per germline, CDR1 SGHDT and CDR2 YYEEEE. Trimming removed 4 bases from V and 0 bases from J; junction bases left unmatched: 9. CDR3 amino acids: CASSPGTSGGRYSYNEQFF. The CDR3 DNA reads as TGTGCCAGCAGCCCCGGGACTAGCGGGGGCCGATACTCCTACAATGAGCAGTTCTTC.

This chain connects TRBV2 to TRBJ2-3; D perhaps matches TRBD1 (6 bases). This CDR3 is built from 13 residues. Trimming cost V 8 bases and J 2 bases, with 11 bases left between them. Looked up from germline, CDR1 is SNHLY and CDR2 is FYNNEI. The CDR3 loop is CASHRDNTDTQYF. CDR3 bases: TGTGCCAGCCATCGGGACAACACAGATACGCAGTATTTT.

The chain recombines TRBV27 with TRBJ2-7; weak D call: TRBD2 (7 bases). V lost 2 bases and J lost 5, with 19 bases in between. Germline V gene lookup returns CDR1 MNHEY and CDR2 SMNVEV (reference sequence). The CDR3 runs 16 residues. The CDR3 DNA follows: TGTGCCAGCAGTTTACAAACCCGGGGGGCGCACAACGAGCAGTACTTC. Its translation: CASSLQTRGAHNEQYF.

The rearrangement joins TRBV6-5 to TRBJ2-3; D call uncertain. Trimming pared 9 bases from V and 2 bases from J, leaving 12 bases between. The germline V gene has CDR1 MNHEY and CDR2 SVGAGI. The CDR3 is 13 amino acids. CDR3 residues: CASHLVFTDTQYF. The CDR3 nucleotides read TGTGCCAGTCACTTAGTATTCACAGATACGCAGTATTTT.

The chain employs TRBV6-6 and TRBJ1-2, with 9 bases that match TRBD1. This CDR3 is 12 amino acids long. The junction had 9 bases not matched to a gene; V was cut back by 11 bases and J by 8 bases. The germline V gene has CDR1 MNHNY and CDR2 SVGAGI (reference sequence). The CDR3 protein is CAAAQGARGYTF. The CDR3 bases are TGTGCCGCCGCACAGGGGGCGAGGGGCTACACCTTC.

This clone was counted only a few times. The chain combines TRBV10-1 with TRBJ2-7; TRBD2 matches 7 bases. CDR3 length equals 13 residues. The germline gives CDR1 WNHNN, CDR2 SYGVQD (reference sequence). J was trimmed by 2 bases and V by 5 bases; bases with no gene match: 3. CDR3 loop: CASSLRGAYEQYF. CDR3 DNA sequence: TGCGCCAGCAGTTTACGGGGGGCCTACGAGCAGTACTTC.

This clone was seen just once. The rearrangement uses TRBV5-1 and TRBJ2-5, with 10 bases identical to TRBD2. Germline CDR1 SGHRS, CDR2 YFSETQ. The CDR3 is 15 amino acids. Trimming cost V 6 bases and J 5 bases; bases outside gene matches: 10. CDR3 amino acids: CASIIGELAGETQYF. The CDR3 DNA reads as TGCGCCAGCATCATCGGAGAACTAGCGGGGGAGACCCAGTACTTC.

This CDR3 reads CASSLNVAGIGAFF. DNA of the CDR3: TGTGCCAGCAGCTTAAACGTCGCGGGTATCGGAGCTTTCTTT. V is TRBV7-2 and J is TRBJ1-1, with D unclear. The V gene's germline CDR1 is SGHTA and CDR2 FQGNSA. Trimming took off 2 bases at V and 10 bases at J, with 17 bases between the two ends. This CDR3 contains 14 residues.

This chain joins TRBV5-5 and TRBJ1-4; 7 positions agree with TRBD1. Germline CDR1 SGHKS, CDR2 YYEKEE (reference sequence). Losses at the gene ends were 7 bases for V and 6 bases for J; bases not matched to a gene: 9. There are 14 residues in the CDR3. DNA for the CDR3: TGTGCCAGCCGAATGACAGGGTTTGATGAAAAACTGTTTTTT. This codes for CASRMTGFDEKLFF. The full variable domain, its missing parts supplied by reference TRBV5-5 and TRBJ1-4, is DAGVTQSPTHLIKTRGQQVTLRCSPISGHKSVSWYQQVLGQGPQFIFQYYEKEERGRGNFPDRFSARQFPNYSSELNVNALLLGDSALYLCASRMTGFDEKLFFGSGTQLSVL.

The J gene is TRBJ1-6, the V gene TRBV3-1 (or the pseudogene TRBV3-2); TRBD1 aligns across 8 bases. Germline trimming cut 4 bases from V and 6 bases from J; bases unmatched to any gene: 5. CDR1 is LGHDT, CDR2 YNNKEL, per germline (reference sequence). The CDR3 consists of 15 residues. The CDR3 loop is CASSPLGQANSPLHF. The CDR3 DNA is TGTGCCAGCAGCCCCTTGGGACAGGCTAATTCACCCCTCCACTTT.

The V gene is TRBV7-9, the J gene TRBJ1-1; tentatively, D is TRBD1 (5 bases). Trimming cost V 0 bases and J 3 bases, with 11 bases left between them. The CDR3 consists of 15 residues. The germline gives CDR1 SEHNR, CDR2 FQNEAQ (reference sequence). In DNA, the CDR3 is TGTGCCAGCAGCTTAGCTCAGGGAGGGGACACTGAAGCTTTCTTT. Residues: CASSLAQGGDTEAFF.

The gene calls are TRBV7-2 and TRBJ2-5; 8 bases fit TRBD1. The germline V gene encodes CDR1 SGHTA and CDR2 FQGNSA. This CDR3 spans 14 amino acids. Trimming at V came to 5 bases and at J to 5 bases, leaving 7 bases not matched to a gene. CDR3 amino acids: CASSQDRVGETQYF. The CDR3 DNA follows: TGTGCCAGCAGCCAGGACAGGGTAGGGGAGACCCAGTACTTC.

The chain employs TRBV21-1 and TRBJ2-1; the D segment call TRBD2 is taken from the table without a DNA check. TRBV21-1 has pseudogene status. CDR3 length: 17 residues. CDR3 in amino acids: CATSWASGGNYRNEQFF. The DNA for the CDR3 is TGTGCCACAAGCTGGGCTAGCGGGGGGAACTACAGGAATGAGCAGTTCTTC.

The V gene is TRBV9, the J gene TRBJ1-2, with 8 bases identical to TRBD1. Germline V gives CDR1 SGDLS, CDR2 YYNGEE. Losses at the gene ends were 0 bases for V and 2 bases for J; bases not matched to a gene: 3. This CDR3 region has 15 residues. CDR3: CASSVGAGGNYGYTF. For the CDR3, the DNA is TGTGCCAGCAGCGTAGGTGCAGGGGGCAACTATGGCTACACCTTC.

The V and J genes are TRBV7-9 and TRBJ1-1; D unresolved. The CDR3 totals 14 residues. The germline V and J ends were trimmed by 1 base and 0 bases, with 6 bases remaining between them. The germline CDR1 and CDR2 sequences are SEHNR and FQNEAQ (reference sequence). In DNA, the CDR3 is TGTGCCAGCAGCTTAGGAGGGATGAACACTGAAGCTTTCTTT. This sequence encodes CASSLGGMNTEAFF. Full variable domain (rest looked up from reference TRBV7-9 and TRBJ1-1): DTGVSQNPRHKITKRGQNVTFRCDPISEHNRLYWYRQTLGQGPEFLTYFQNEAQLEKSRLLSDRFSAERPKGSFSTLEIQRTEQGDSAMYLCASSLGGMNTEAFFGQGTRLTVV.

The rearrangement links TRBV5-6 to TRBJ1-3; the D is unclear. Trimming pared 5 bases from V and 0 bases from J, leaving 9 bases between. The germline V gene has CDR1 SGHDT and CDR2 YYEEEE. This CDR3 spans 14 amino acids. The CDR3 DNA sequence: TGTGCCAGCAGAACCTACAGCTCTGGAAACACCATATATTTT. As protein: CASRTYSSGNTIYF.

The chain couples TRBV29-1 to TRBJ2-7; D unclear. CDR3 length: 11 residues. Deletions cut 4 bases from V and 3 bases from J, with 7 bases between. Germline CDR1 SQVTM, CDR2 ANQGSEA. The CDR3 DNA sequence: TGCAGCGTTGTTAGCAGCTACGAGCAGTACTTC. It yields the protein CSVVSSYEQYF.

The CDR3 is CASSKTGNEQYF. The CDR3, as DNA: TGTGCCAGCAGTAAGACGGGAAACGAGCAGTACTTC. The chain has TRBV6-5 and TRBJ2-7; possible D gene TRBD2, 5 bases. The CDR3 has 12 residues. The V and J ends lost 5 bases and 5 bases respectively, with 10 bases between them. Germline V CDR1 and CDR2: MNHEY, SVGAGI.

Here the CDR3 DNA reads TGTGCCAGCAGGACAGGGGGACTCAGCGGCTACACCTTC. Protein sequence: CASRTGGLSGYTF. The V gene is TRBV6-5, the J gene TRBJ1-2; TRBD1 aligns across 9 bases. CDR1 is MNHEY and CDR2 is SVGAGI in the germline V gene. Trimming at V came to 6 bases and at J to 8 bases, leaving 7 bases not matched to a gene. This CDR3 is 13 amino acids long.

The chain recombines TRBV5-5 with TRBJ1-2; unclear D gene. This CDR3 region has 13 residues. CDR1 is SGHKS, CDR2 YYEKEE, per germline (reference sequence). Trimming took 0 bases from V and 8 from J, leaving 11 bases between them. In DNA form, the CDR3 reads TGTGCCAGCAGCTTGGACTCCTCAGGAGGCTACACCTTC. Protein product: CASSLDSSGGYTF.

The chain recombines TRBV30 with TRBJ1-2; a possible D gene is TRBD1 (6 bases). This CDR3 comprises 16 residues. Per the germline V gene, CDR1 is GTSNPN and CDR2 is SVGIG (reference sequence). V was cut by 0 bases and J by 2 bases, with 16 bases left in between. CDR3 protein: CAWSVLWAGDNYGYTF. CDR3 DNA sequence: TGTGCCTGGAGTGTACTTTGGGCAGGGGACAACTATGGCTACACCTTC. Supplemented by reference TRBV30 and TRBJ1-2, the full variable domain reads SQTIHQWPATLVQPVGSPLSLECTVEGTSNPNLYWYRQAAGRGLQLLFYSVGIGQISSEVPQNLSASRPQDRQFILSSKKLLLSDSGFYLCAWSVLWAGDNYGYTFGSGTRLTVV.

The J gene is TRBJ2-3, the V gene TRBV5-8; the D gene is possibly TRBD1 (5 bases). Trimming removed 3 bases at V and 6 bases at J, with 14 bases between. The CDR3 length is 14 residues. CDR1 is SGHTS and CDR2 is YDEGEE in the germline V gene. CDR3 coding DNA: TGTGCCAGCAGCTGGTGGGGCCTCGGGGATACGCAGTATTTT. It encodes CASSWWGLGDTQYF.

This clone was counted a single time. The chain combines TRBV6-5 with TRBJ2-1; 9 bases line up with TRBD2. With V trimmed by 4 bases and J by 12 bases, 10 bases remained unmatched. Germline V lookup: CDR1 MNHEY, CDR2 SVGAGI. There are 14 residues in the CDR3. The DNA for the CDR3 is TGTGCCAGCAGTTCCCTCGCGGGGGGGCCGGGGCAGTTCTTC. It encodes CASSSLAGGPGQFF.

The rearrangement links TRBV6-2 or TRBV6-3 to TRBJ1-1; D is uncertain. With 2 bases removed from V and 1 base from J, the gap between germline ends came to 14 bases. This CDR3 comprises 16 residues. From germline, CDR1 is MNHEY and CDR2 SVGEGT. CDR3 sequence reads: CASSYVPREGNTEAFF. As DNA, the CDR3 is TGTGCCAGCAGTTACGTTCCAAGGGAGGGGAACACTGAAGCTTTCTTT.

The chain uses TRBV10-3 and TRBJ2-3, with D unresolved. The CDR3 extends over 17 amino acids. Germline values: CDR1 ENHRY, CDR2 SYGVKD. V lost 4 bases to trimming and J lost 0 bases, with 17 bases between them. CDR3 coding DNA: TGTGCCATCAGTGGGCCCACAGCTCACGCTAGCACAGATACGCAGTATTTT. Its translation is CAISGPTAHASTDTQYF.

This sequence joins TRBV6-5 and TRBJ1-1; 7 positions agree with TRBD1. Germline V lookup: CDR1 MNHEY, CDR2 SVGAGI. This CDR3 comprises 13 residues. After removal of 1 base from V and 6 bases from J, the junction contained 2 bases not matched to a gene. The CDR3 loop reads CASSYYRGSEAFF. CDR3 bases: TGTGCCAGCAGTTACTACAGGGGCTCTGAAGCTTTCTTT.

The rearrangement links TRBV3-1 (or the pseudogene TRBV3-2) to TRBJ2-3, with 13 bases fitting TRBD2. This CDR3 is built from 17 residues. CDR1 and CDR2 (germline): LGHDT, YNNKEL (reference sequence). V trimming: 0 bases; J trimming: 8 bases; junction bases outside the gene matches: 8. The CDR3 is CASSQDSRTSGGVTQYF. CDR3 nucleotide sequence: TGTGCCAGCAGCCAAGATAGTAGGACTAGCGGGGGTGTTACGCAGTATTTT.

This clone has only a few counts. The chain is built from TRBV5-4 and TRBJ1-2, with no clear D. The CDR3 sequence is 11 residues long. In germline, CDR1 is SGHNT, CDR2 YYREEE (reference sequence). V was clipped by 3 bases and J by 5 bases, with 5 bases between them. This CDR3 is CASSSRYGYTF. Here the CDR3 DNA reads TGTGCCAGCAGCTCGAGATATGGCTACACCTTC.

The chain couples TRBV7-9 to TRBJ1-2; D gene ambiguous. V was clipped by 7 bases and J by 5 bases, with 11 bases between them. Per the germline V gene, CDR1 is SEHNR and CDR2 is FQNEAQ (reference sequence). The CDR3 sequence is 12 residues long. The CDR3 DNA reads TGTGCCAGCACCTCTCGGACTTATGGCTACACCTTC. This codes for CASTSRTYGYTF.